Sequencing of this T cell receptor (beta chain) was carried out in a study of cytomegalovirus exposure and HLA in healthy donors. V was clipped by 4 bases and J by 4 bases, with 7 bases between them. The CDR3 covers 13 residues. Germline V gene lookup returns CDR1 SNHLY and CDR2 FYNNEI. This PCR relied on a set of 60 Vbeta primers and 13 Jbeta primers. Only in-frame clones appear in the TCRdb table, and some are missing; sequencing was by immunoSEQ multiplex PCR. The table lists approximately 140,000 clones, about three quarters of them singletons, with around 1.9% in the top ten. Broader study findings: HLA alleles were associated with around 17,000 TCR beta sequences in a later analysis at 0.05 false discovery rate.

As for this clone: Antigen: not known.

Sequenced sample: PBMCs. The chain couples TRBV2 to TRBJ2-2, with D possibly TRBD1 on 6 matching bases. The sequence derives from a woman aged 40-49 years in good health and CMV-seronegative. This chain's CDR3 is CASSGGGTGELFF. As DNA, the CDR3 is TGTGCCAGCAGTGGAGGGGGCACCGGGGAGCTGTTTTTT.